The 5 T cell receptor beta chains below were found in one sample sequenced in a study of Graves' ophthalmopathy and Graves' hyperthyroidism. The authors amplified TCR beta CDR3 regions, and they did so from RNA transcripts for repertoire sequencing. The workflow started with a first-round RT-PCR run with HTBI primers and then moved on to a second-round multiplex PCR. TCRdb fed the multiplex PCR reads into MiXCR, producing one record per CDR3 protein. The sample has hundreds of thousands of distinct CDR3 sequences, roughly 21% seen once. Sequencing input: peripheral blood. The origin of the receptors is a woman aged 18 to 35 with stable Graves' hyperthyroidism.

This chain connects TRBV3-1 to TRBJ1-1; TRBD1 is a possible D gene (5 bases). Germline lookup yields CDR1 LGHDT and CDR2 YNNKEL (reference sequence). V lost 0 bases and J lost 2, with 7 bases in between. The CDR3 has 14 amino acids. CDR3 region: CASSQEGVNTEAFF. The DNA for the CDR3 is TGTGCCAGCAGCCAAGAGGGGGTTAACACTGAAGCTTTCTTT.

This clonotype was counted ten times or more. This chain connects TRBV4-1 to TRBJ2-5; 12 bases fit TRBD2. CDR1 is MGHRA and CDR2 is YSYEKL in the germline V gene. The V gene end was trimmed by 3 bases and the J gene end by 4 bases; junction bases not matched to a gene: 12. This CDR3 comprises 18 residues. This CDR3 is CASSHLRLAGEVSETQYF. CDR3 sequence (DNA): TGCGCCAGCAGCCACCTGAGACTAGCGGGAGAAGTCTCAGAGACCCAGTACTTC.

This clonotype was seen ten or more times. The chain combines TRBV27 with TRBJ1-3, with 10 bases aligning to TRBD1. The junction had 5 bases not matched to a gene; V was cut back by 5 bases and J by 4 bases. Germline V gives CDR1 MNHEY, CDR2 SMNVEV (reference sequence). This CDR3 has 15 amino acids. The CDR3 reads CASSQDRGTGNTIYF. Written as DNA, the CDR3 is TGTGCCAGCAGTCAGGACAGGGGGACCGGAAACACCATATATTTT.

J is TRBJ1-3 and V is TRBV15; D uncertain. CDR1 is LNHNV, CDR2 YYDKDF, per germline (reference sequence). V gave up 1 base and J gave up 0 bases, with 10 bases separating them. The CDR3 is 16 amino acids. CDR3 sequence reads: CATSRAPAASGNTIYF. CDR3 sequence (DNA): TGTGCCACCAGCAGAGCGCCGGCAGCCTCTGGAAACACCATATATTTT.

This clonotype was counted only a few times. V usage is TRBV18 and J usage is TRBJ2-7, with D hard to call. The CDR3 is 14 amino acids. Trimming removed 0 bases from V and 3 bases from J, with 9 bases in between. Germline CDR1 reads KGHSH; CDR2 reads LQKENI. The CDR3 here is CASSPPSAYYEQYF. DNA of the CDR3: TGTGCCAGCTCACCACCTAGTGCCTACTACGAGCAGTACTTC.